What follows are 21 T cell receptor beta chains derived from one specimen sequenced in a study of T cells in Graves' hyperthyroidism and ophthalmopathy. RNA transcripts gave rise to amplified TCR beta CDR3 regions. A first-round RT-PCR of the TCR CDR3 used the HTBI primer set. TCRdb processed the multiplex PCR reads anew with MiXCR; each CDR3 protein has one entry. The table shows more than 600,000 distinct CDR3 sequences, with roughly 15% occurring only once. Sequencing was carried out using blood. The source is a man younger than 35 with Graves' hyperthyroidism.

The sample holds a few counts of this clonotype. This CDR3 is CASSPLSRQETQYF. CDR3 sequence (DNA): TGTGCCAGCAGCCCCCTTAGTCGACAAGAGACCCAGTACTTC. V gene TRBV28 combines with J gene TRBJ2-5; D not certain. Germline V lookup: CDR1 MDHEN, CDR2 SYDVKM. The V end lost 6 bases, the J end lost 2 bases, and 13 bases lay between the germline ends. CDR3 length: 14 residues. The full variable domain, completed using reference TRBV28 and TRBJ2-5, is DVKVTQSSRYLVKRTGEKVFLECVQDMDHENMFWYRQDPGLGLRLIYFSYDVKMKEKGDIPEGYSVSREKKERFSLILESASTNQTSMYLCASSPLSRQETQYFGPGTRLLVL.

Comment on this clonotype: A read error is possible here, since a much larger clone lies one base away. The chain has TRBV27 and TRBJ2-3; tentatively, D is TRBD1 or TRBD2 (5 bases each). CDR1 MNHEY and CDR2 SMNVEV come from the germline V gene (reference sequence). The CDR3 loop spans 16 amino acids. The ends were cut back, 5 bases at V and 5 bases at J, with 20 bases in the middle. CDR3 sequence: CASSKIPPPGRDTQYF. As DNA, the CDR3 is TGTGCCAGCAGTAAGATTCCGCCGCCAGGGAGAGATACGCAGTATTTT.

As concerns this clonotype: The junction differs from germline at one of its ends, possibly a read error. The chain is built from TRBV7-9 and TRBJ2-1; 9 positions match TRBD1. The CDR3 spans 12 residues. CDR1 is SEHNR and CDR2 is FQNEAQ in the germline V gene (reference sequence). The CDR3 spells CATGQGSNGQFF. DNA of the CDR3: TGTGCCACCGGACAGGGGAGCAATGGGCAGTTCTTC.

This clonotype came up a few times. The chain recombines TRBV6-6 with TRBJ1-6; 7 bases match TRBD1. The V segment lost 2 bases and the J segment 9 bases; nucleotides outside the gene matches: 13. Germline assignment: CDR1 MNHNY and CDR2 SVGAGI (reference sequence). The CDR3 has 17 amino acids. The CDR3 DNA reads TGTGCCAGCAGTTACGCCACCCGGGACAGAGGCACTTCACCCCTCCACTTT. It yields the protein CASSYATRDRGTSPLHF.

This clonotype was counted many times. This sequence joins TRBV28 and TRBJ2-7; D may be TRBD2 (6 bases). The CDR3 is 15 amino acids. The germline V gene encodes CDR1 MDHEN and CDR2 SYDVKM. V lost 5 bases and J 0 bases, leaving 14 bases between the germline ends. The CDR3 DNA is TGTGCCAGCAGTCCACTCCCGGGACTCTCCTACGAGCAGTACTTC. Translation gives CASSPLPGLSYEQYF.

The chain links TRBV5-4 to TRBJ2-7; 16 positions agree with TRBD2. The CDR3 contains 16 residues. Germline CDR1 reads SGHNT; CDR2 reads YYREEE (reference sequence). V gave up 4 bases and J gave up 4 bases; unmatched junction bases: 5. The DNA for the CDR3 is TGTGCCAGCAGCCAGGGACTAGCGGGAGGGATGTACGAGCAGTACTTC. Protein: CASSQGLAGGMYEQYF.

In its sample, this clonotype was seen many times. The chain is built from TRBV20-1 and TRBJ2-5; D remains ambiguous. The CDR3 consists of 15 residues. Germline loops: CDR1 DFQATT, CDR2 SNEGSKA (reference sequence). V was shortened by 0 bases and J by 5 bases, with 16 bases between the two germline ends. The CDR3 nucleotides are TGCAGTGCTAGAGAGTTAGGCTGGGCGCGCGAGACCCAGTACTTC. Protein product: CSARELGWARETQYF.

The genes are TRBV6-2 or TRBV6-3 and TRBJ2-7; a possible D gene is TRBD2 (5 bases). This CDR3 has 16 residues. V was cut by 6 bases and J by 3 bases, with 21 bases left in between. Per the germline V gene, CDR1 is MNHEY and CDR2 is SVGEGT. As DNA, the CDR3 is TGTGCCAGCAGCCTCCCTCCTAGTGCGGGCCACTACGAGCAGTACTTC. Encoded protein: CASSLPPSAGHYEQYF.

This chain uses TRBV6-2 or TRBV6-3 with TRBJ1-1; 8 bases agree with TRBD1. Trimming at V came to 6 bases and at J to 2 bases, leaving 20 bases not matched to a gene. CDR1 and CDR2 from the germline V gene are MNHEY and SVGEGT. This CDR3 has 19 residues. The CDR3 region has the DNA TGTGCCAGCAGCAACATATCATTTTCAGGGGACAGGTCTAACACTGAAGCTTTCTTT. This sequence encodes CASSNISFSGDRSNTEAFF.

This clonotype was seen once. The V call is TRBV19, the J call TRBJ2-3; D not resolved. Deletions cut 4 bases from V and 4 bases from J, with 9 bases between. CDR1 is LNHDA, CDR2 SQIVND, per germline (reference sequence). The CDR3 consists of 13 residues. CDR3 protein: CASSSRFPDTQYF. CDR3 nucleotide sequence: TGTGCCAGTAGTAGCAGGTTTCCAGATACGCAGTATTTT.

V is TRBV28 and J is TRBJ2-5; D not resolved. The ends were cut back, 5 bases at V and 0 bases at J, with 10 bases in the middle. This CDR3 has 14 residues. Per the germline V gene, CDR1 is MDHEN and CDR2 is SYDVKM. CDR3 nucleotides: TGTGCCAGCAGTCCACACTCGGACCAAGAGACCCAGTACTTC. Amino acids: CASSPHSDQETQYF.

This clonotype was counted at least ten times. The J gene is TRBJ1-2, the V gene TRBV7-3, with 12 nucleotides matching TRBD1. With 6 bases clipped from V and 3 bases from J, the junction kept 17 bases outside the gene matches. Germline V gene data show CDR1 as SGHTA and CDR2 as FQGTGA. The CDR3 sequence is 19 residues long. CDR3 in DNA: TGTGCCAGCAGAATGAGGGCCGCCCGGGACAGGGGGCGCGACTATGGCTACACCTTC. It encodes CASRMRAARDRGRDYGYTF.

This clonotype has a count of ten or more. The chain combines TRBV12-3 or TRBV12-4 with TRBJ2-2, with D maybe TRBD2 (5 bases). V dropped 10 bases and J dropped 3 bases, with 18 bases sitting between them. The CDR3 sequence is 15 residues long. CDR3 nucleotides: TGTGCCACCCTAGGAGGAGCGCGGGACACCGGGGAGCTGTTTTTT. Translating it yields CATLGGARDTGELFF.

This clonotype was observed many times. V gene TRBV7-9 combines with J gene TRBJ2-3; no reliable D call. Germline V lookup: CDR1 SEHNR, CDR2 FQNEAQ (reference sequence). V lost 6 bases, J lost 0 bases, and 10 bases lay in between. This CDR3 has 14 residues. The CDR3: CASSPRRSTDTQYF. The CDR3 DNA sequence: TGTGCCAGCAGTCCGAGGCGGAGCACAGATACGCAGTATTTT.

This clonotype was seen repeatedly, ten times or more. The chain employs TRBV6-1 and TRBJ2-1, with D perhaps being TRBD1 or TRBD2 (5 bases each). V was pared by 5 bases and J by 3 bases, with 17 bases between. Germline lookup yields CDR1 MNHNS and CDR2 SASEGT. This CDR3 has 16 residues. This CDR3 is CASSLFSVGGYNEQFF. The CDR3 DNA sequence: TGTGCCAGCAGTCTTTTCAGTGTTGGGGGCTACAATGAGCAGTTCTTC.

On this clonotype itself: This could be a read error, since a much larger clone is one nucleotide away. V and J are TRBV7-3 and TRBJ2-3; a weak D match, TRBD2 (7 bases). This CDR3 has 17 residues. Trimming cost V 5 bases and J 5 bases, with 23 bases left between them. Germline V gene data show CDR1 as SGHTA and CDR2 as FQGTGA. The CDR3 DNA reads as TGTGCCAGCAGCCCCGGGGGGCTAGCGGTGACCATAGATACGCAGTATTTT. It is translated as CASSPGGLAVTIDTQYF.

The J gene is TRBJ2-7, the V gene TRBV20-1; 11 nucleotides line up with TRBD2. Germline lookup yields CDR1 DFQATT and CDR2 SNEGSKA (reference sequence). The V gene end was trimmed by 2 bases and the J gene end by 0 bases; junction bases not matched to a gene: 6. The CDR3 extends over 16 amino acids. This CDR3 is CSARQAGLADSYEQYF. The CDR3 DNA sequence: TGCAGTGCTAGACAAGCGGGACTAGCGGACTCCTACGAGCAGTACTTC.

This clonotype was seen many times. This chain links TRBV5-1 with TRBJ2-5; 8 bases align to TRBD1. The CDR3 is made up of 14 amino acids. Germline assignment: CDR1 SGHRS and CDR2 YFSETQ. The V segment lost 4 bases and the J segment 4 bases; nucleotides outside the gene matches: 6. CDR3 in amino acids: CASSHAGQGETQYF. In DNA form, the CDR3 reads TGCGCCAGCAGCCACGCCGGACAGGGAGAGACCCAGTACTTC.

This clonotype was recorded only once. This could be a read error, since a much larger clone is one nucleotide away. The CDR3 spells CASRGGSQPQHF. In DNA form, the CDR3 reads TGTGCCAGCAGGGGTGGTAGTCAGCCCCAGCATTTT. The chain combines TRBV27 with TRBJ1-5; D unclear. Germline CDR1 MNHEY, CDR2 SMNVEV (reference sequence). This CDR3 has 12 residues. Trimming took off 6 bases at V and 6 bases at J, with 9 bases between the two ends.

CDR3 region: CATAPGVVADTQYF. The CDR3 DNA reads as TGTGCCACCGCACCCGGCGTCGTAGCAGATACGCAGTATTTT. This sequence joins TRBV5-4 and TRBJ2-3; D is unresolved. Germline values: CDR1 SGHNT, CDR2 YYREEE (reference sequence). Trimming took off 9 bases at V and 4 bases at J, with 18 bases between the two ends. There are 14 residues in the CDR3.

V usage is TRBV28 and J usage is TRBJ2-7; 7 bases are shared with TRBD1. The CDR3 sequence is 12 residues long. Looked up from germline, CDR1 is MDHEN and CDR2 is SYDVKM. V was clipped by 5 bases and J by 6 bases; unmatched bases: 4. CDR3 region: CASSINRGEQYF. CDR3 DNA: TGTGCCAGCAGTATCAACAGGGGCGAGCAGTACTTC. Complete variable domain (other parts from reference TRBV28 and TRBJ2-7): DVKVTQSSRYLVKRTGEKVFLECVQDMDHENMFWYRQDPGLGLRLIYFSYDVKMKEKGDIPEGYSVSREKKERFSLILESASTNQTSMYLCASSINRGEQYFGPGTRLTVT.